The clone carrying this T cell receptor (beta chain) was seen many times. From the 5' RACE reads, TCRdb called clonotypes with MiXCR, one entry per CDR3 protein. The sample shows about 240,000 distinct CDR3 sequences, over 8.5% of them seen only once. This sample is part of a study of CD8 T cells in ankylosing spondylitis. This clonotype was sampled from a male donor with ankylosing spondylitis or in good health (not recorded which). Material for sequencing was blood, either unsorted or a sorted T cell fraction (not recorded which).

CDR3 sequence reads: CASSNYPDRGRSTDTQYF. Here the CDR3 DNA reads TGTGCCAGCAGCAACTACCCTGACAGGGGGCGTAGCACAGATACGCAGTATTTT. V and J are TRBV7-8 and TRBJ2-3; TRBD1 aligns across 10 bases. Germline lookup yields CDR1 SGHVS and CDR2 FQNEAQ. The CDR3 contains 18 residues. With 5 bases clipped from V and 0 bases from J, the junction kept 11 bases outside the gene matches.